Listed here is a single T cell receptor beta chain. The antigen remains unidentified. Trimming took 4 bases from V and 0 from J, leaving 11 bases between them. Germline assignment: CDR1 LGHDT and CDR2 YNNKEL (reference sequence). The CDR3 spans 15 residues. TCRdb fed the 5' RACE reads into MiXCR, producing one record per CDR3 protein. The table lists more than 200,000 distinct CDR3 sequences, 11% to 15% of them singletons, with around 9.5% in the top ten. The entry originates in a study of identical twins. Whole-study findings and limits: High-abundance cord blood beta clonotypes had fewer insertions; memory repertoires showed none.

The V gene is TRBV3-1, the J gene TRBJ2-3; D call uncertain. Sequencing input: memory (CD45RO+) T cells sorted from blood. The TCR sequence derives from a woman under 30 in good health. In nucleotides, the CDR3 is TGTGCCAGCAGCCCTACCCTGTCTAGCACAGATACGCAGTATTTT. This sequence encodes CASSPTLSSTDTQYF.